This TCR beta chain was captured by sequencing in a study of OX40 agonist ivuxolimab in advanced cancers. Data came from immunoSEQ multiplex PCR; TCRdb stores just in-frame clones and leaves some out. The sample consists of fewer than 40,000 clones, 80% to 85% of them appearing once. On this clone: Its antigen is unknown.

V shed 0 bases and J shed 0 bases, with 8 bases lying between them. Germline assignment: CDR1 MNHNY and CDR2 SVGAGI (reference sequence). The CDR3 covers 15 residues. Notes on the study in general: Within 6 weeks, CD4+ and CD8+ blood T cells expanded clonally at 0.1 to 3.0 mg/kg.

The receptor was isolated from an adult with an advanced solid tumor such as melanoma, head and neck, liver or kidney cancer. This sequence joins TRBV6-6 and TRBJ1-2, with D unclear. Sample: CD4+ or CD8+ T cells sorted from blood, taken in a trial of the OX40 agonist ivuxolimab. CDR3 bases: TGTGCCAGCAGTTACTCCGGGGTGGCTAACTATGGCTACACCTTC. Its translation is CASSYSGVANYGYTF.